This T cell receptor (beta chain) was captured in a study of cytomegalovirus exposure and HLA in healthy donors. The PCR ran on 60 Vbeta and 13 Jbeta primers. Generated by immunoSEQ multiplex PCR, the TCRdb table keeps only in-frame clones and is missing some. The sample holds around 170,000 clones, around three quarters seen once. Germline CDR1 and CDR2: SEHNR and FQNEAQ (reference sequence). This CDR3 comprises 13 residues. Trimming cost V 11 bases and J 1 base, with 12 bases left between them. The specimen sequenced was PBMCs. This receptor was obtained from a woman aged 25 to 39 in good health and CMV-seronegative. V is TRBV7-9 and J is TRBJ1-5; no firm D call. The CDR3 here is CAGAQQSNQPQHF. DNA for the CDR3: TGTGCCGGCGCACAGCAGAGCAATCAGCCCCAGCATTTT.